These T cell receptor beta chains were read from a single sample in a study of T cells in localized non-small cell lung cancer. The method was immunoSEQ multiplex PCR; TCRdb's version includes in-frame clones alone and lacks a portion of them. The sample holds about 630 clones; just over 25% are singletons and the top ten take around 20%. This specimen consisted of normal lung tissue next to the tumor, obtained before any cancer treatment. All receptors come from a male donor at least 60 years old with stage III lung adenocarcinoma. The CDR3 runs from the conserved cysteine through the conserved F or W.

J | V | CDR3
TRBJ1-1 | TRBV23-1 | CASSQDLNTEAFF
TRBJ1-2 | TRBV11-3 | CASSLGGQSYGYTF
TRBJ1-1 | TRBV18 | CASSPRSSVNTEAFF
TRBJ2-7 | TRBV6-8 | CASSYSGTVSTKQYF
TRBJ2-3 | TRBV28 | CASSLELTGTSTDTQYF
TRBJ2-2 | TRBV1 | CASSQSDGELFF
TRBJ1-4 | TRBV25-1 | CASSELRATNEKLFF
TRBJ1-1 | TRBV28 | CASRGTGLAEAFF
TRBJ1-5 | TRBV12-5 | CASTPDINQPQHF
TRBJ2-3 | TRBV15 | CATSRTAASTDTQYF
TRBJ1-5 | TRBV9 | CASTEVGLSKAQHF
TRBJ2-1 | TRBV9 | CASSPLAGLAGIDNEQFF